This TCR beta chain is drawn from a study of cytomegalovirus exposure and HLA in healthy donors. This CDR3 has 14 residues. Germline V lookup: CDR1 SGHTA, CDR2 FQGNSA. Trimming took 5 bases from V and 4 from J; bases not matched to a gene: 7. This PCR relied on a set of 60 Vbeta primers and 13 Jbeta primers. Profiled with immunoSEQ multiplex PCR; TCRdb holds only in-frame clones, not every one. The table shows some 130,000 clones, with roughly four fifths occurring only once. The V gene is TRBV7-2, the J gene TRBJ1-2; 7 positions match TRBD1. The clonotype originates from a girl aged 2 to 10 in good health and CMV-seronegative. Sequencing input: PBMCs. CDR3 sequence reads: CASSPEGQTYGYTF. The CDR3 nucleotides are TGTGCCAGCAGCCCAGAGGGACAGACCTATGGCTACACCTTC.